This T cell receptor beta chain was observed in a study of OX40 agonist ivuxolimab in advanced cancers. Across the study: Ivuxolimab, an agonist antibody against OX40 (CD134), was given to patients.

CDR1 and CDR2 (germline): SGHDT, YYEEEE. This CDR3 contains 16 residues. V was pared by 4 bases and J by 2 bases, with 7 bases of the junction left unmatched. Study results and limitations: The average count of expanded clones was higher among CD8+ T cells than among CD4+. Both blood CD4+ and CD8+ T cells showed clonal growth by week 6 at 0.1 to 3.0 mg/kg.

As concerns this clone: The antigen is undetermined.

This table comes from immunoSEQ multiplex PCR, and its TCRdb copy is limited to in-frame clones, with some not included. The sample records about 60,000 clones, under 95% being singletons. Specimen: CD4+ or CD8+ T cells sorted from blood, collected in a trial of the OX40 agonist ivuxolimab. This chain connects TRBV5-6 to TRBJ2-3; 10 nucleotides agree with TRBD1. This sequence was found in an adult with an advanced solid tumor such as melanoma, head and neck, liver or kidney cancer. CDR3 DNA sequence: TGTGCCAGCAGCACCCGGACAGGGGGGTTCACAGATACGCAGTATTTT. Translated: CASSTRTGGFTDTQYF.